Sequencing of this T cell receptor beta chain was carried out in a study of OX40 agonist ivuxolimab in advanced cancers. Using immunoSEQ multiplex PCR, the repertoire was profiled, and TCRdb retains in-frame clones only, with some absent. The table shows tens of thousands of clones, with around 84% occurring only once. Deletions cut 9 bases from V and 0 bases from J, with 23 bases between. The CDR3 sequence is 17 residues long. The germline CDR1 and CDR2 sequences are MRHNA and SNTAGT. The sequence derives from an adult with an advanced solid tumor such as melanoma, head and neck, liver or kidney cancer. This chain links TRBV6-4 with TRBJ1-1; tentatively, D is TRBD1 (6 bases). This material consisted of CD4+ or CD8+ T cells sorted from blood, taken in a trial of the OX40 agonist ivuxolimab. The CDR3 DNA is TGTGCCAGTAAAAAAACGGGGCAGGGGCTAATGAACACTGAAGCTTTCTTT. Amino acids: CASKKTGQGLMNTEAFF.